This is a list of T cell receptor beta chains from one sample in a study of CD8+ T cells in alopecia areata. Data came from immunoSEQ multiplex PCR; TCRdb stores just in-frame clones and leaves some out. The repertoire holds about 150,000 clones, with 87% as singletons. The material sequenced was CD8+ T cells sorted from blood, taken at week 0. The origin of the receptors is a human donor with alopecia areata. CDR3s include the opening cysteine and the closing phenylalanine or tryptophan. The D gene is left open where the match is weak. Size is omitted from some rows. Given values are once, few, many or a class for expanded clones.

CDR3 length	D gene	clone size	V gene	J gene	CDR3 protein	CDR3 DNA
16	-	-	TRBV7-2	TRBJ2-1	CASSLMSGWLEDEQFF	TGTGCCAGCAGCTTAATGTCGGGGTGGCTAGAGGATGAGCAGTTCTTC
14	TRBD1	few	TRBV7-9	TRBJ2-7	CASSPTGEPHEQYF	TGTGCCAGCAGCCCGACAGGGGAACCCCACGAGCAGTACTTC
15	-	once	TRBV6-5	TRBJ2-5	CASSSLGGAEETQYF	TGTGCCAGCAGTTCCCTAGGGGGAGCGGAGGAGACCCAGTACTTC
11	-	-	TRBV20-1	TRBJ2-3	CSARDTHTQYF	TGCAGTGCTAGAGATACTCATACGCAGTATTTT
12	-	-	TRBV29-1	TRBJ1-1	CSVSLQNTEAFF	TGCAGCGTAAGCTTACAGAACACTGAAGCTTTCTTT
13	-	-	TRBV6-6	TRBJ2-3	CASSYTNTDTQYF	TGTGCCAGCAGTTACACTAACACAGATACGCAGTATTTT
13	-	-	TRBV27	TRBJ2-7	CASSLGGYYEQYF	TGTGCCAGCAGTTTAGGAGGCTACTACGAGCAGTACTTC
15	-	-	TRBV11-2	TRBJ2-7	CASSLDSLDYREQYF	TGTGCCAGCAGCTTAGACTCTCTGGACTACCGCGAGCAGTACTTC
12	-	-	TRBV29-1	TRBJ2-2	CSVEFNTGELFF	TGCAGCGTTGAATTCAACACCGGGGAGCTGTTTTTT
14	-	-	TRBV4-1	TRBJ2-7	CASSPTDGSYEQYF	TGCGCCAGCAGCCCTACGGACGGATCCTACGAGCAGTACTTC
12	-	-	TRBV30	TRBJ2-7	CAWGTDSDEQYF	TGTGCCTGGGGAACGGACAGCGACGAGCAGTACTTC
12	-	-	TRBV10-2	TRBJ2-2	CASSEMGGELFF	TGCGCCAGCAGTGAGATGGGCGGGGAGCTGTTTTTT
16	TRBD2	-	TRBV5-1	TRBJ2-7	CASSLSGSGSSYEQYF	TGCGCCAGCAGCTTGTCGGGTAGCGGGAGCTCCTACGAGCAGTACTTC
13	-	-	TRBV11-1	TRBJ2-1	CASSLLGGNEQFF	TGTGCCAGCAGCTTATTAGGGGGCAATGAGCAGTTCTTC
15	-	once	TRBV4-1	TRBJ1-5	CASSQVLGYNQPQHF	TGCGCCAGCAGCCAAGTCCTGGGGTATAATCAGCCCCAGCATTTT
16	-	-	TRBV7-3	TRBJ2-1	CASSLTGRLVYNEQFF	TGTGCCAGCAGCTTAACGGGCAGATTGGTTTACAATGAGCAGTTCTTC
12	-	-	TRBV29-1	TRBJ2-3	CSVRGRQNTQYF	TGCAGCGTTCGGGGTCGGCAAAATACGCAGTATTTT
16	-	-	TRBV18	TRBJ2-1	CASSTRAGRPNNEQFF	TGTGCCAGTTCTACTAGGGCGGGAAGACCAAACAATGAGCAGTTCTTC
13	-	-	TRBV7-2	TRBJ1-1	CASSLGLGTEAFF	TGTGCCAGCAGCTTAGGTCTTGGCACTGAAGCTTTCTTT
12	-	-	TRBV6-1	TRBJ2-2	CASRFSGGELFF	TGTGCCAGCAGGTTTAGCGGCGGGGAGCTGTTTTTT
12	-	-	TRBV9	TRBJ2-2	CASSGTEMELFF	TGTGCCAGCAGCGGAACGGAGATGGAGCTGTTTTTT
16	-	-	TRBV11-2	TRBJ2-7	CASSSPIDSFTYEQYF	TGTGCCAGCAGCTCCCCGATCGATAGCTTTACCTACGAGCAGTACTTC
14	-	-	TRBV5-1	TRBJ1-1	CASSLGFGDTEAFF	TGCGCCAGCAGCTTGGGATTCGGAGACACTGAAGCTTTCTTT
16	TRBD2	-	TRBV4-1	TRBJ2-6	CASSPGGAPGANVLTF	TGCGCCAGCAGCCCGGGGGGGGCTCCTGGGGCCAACGTCCTGACTTTC
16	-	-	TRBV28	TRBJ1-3	CASSLKQAYLGNTIYF	TGTGCCAGCAGTTTAAAGCAGGCGTACCTTGGAAACACCATATATTTT
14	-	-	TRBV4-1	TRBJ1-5	CASSQNRVDQPQHF	TGCGCCAGCAGCCAAAACAGGGTGGATCAGCCCCAGCATTTT
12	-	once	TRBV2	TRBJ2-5	CASIAGRETQYF	TGTGCCAGCATCGCAGGGCGCGAGACCCAGTACTTC
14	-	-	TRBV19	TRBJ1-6	CATHGIPYNSPLHF	TGTGCCACCCACGGGATTCCATATAATTCACCCCTCCACTTT
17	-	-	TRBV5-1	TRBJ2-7	CASSFSSPGTNLYEQYF	TGCGCCAGCAGCTTTTCCAGTCCCGGGACAAACCTCTACGAGCAGTACTTC
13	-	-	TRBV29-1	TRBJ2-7	CSVEGHTVGEQYF	TGCAGCGTTGAGGGCCACACAGTCGGCGAGCAGTACTTC
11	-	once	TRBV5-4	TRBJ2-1	CASGSGNEQFF	TGTGCCAGCGGATCCGGGAATGAGCAGTTCTTC
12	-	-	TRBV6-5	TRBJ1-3	CASRTSGNTIYF	TGTGCCAGCAGGACCTCTGGAAACACCATATATTTT
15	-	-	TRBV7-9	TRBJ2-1	CASSFSETTNNEQFF	TGTGCCAGCAGCTTCAGCGAGACGACAAACAATGAGCAGTTCTTC
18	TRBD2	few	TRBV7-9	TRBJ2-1	CASSFPTTSSGSNNEQFF	TGTGCCAGCAGCTTCCCCACTACCTCTAGCGGGTCCAACAATGAGCAGTTCTTC
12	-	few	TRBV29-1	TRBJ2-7	CSVVQQTYEQYF	TGCAGCGTTGTTCAGCAGACCTACGAGCAGTACTTC
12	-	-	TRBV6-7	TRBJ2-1	CASSYRVHEQFF	TGTGCCAGCAGTTACCGGGTCCACGAGCAGTTCTTC
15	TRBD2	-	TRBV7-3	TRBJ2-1	CASSFGTSGGNEQFF	TGTGCCAGCAGCTTCGGGACTAGCGGAGGGAATGAGCAGTTCTTC
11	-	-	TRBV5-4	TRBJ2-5	CASTLQETQYF	TGTGCCAGCACCCTCCAAGAGACCCAGTACTTC
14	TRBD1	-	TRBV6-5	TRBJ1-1	CASSPSGGDTEAFF	TGTGCCAGCAGTCCATCAGGGGGGGACACTGAAGCTTTCTTT
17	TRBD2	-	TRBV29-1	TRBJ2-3	CSVEDRLAGGGGAGEYF	TGCAGCGTTGAAGATCGACTAGCGGGGGGTGGAGGAGCCGGGGAGTATTTT
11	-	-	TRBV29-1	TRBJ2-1	CSVEWGNEQFF	TGCAGCGTTGAATGGGGGAATGAGCAGTTCTTC
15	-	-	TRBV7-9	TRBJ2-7	CASSATTAYGYEQYF	TGTGCCAGCAGCGCGACGACTGCTTATGGGTACGAGCAGTACTTC
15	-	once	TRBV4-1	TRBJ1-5	CASSHLGGGHQPQHF	TGCGCCAGCAGCCACTTAGGCGGGGGGCATCAGCCCCAGCATTTT
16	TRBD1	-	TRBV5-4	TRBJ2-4	CASSLGAGGAKNIQYF	TGTGCCAGCAGCCTGGGGGCAGGGGGCGCGAAAAACATTCAGTACTTC
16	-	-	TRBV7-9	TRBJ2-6	CASSSWTASGANVLTF	TGTGCCAGCAGCTCCTGGACAGCCTCTGGGGCCAACGTCCTGACTTTC
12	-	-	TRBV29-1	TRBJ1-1	CSVEEGVDGAFF	TGCAGCGTTGAGGAGGGTGTGGATGGAGCTTTCTTT
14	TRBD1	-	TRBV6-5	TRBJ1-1	CASSYSGGYTEAFF	TGTGCCAGCAGTTACTCAGGGGGCTACACTGAAGCTTTCTTT
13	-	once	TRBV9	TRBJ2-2	CASSVGVPGELFF	TGCGCCAGCAGCGTAGGGGTACCCGGGGAGCTGTTTTTT
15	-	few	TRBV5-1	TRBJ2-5	CASSQVFGEGETQYF	-
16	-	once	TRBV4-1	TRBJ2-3	CASSQDNSPEWDTQYF	TGCGCCAGCAGCCAAGATAACTCGCCGGAGTGGGATACGCAGTATTTT
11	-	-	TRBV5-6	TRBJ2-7	CASSLGDEQYF	TGTGCCAGCAGCTTGGGGGACGAGCAGTACTTC
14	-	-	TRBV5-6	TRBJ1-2	CASSLEGSNYGYTF	TGTGCCAGCAGCTTGGAAGGGTCTAACTATGGCTACACCTTC
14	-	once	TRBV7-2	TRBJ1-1	CASSPRKGNTEAFF	TGTGCCAGCAGCCCTCGAAAAGGGAACACTGAAGCTTTCTTT
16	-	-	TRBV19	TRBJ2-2	CASSIEPSANTGELFF	TGTGCCAGTAGTATAGAGCCTAGCGCGAACACCGGGGAGCTGTTTTTT
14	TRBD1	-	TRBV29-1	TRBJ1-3	CSVEETGRGNTIYF	TGCAGCGTTGAAGAGACAGGGCGCGGAAACACCATATATTTT
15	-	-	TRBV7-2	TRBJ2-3	CASSPAGRVTDTQYF	TGTGCCAGCAGCCCGGCCGGGCGGGTTACAGATACGCAGTATTTT
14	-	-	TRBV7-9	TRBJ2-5	CASSLEGWGETQYF	TGTGCCAGCAGCTTAGAAGGCTGGGGAGAGACCCAGTACTTC
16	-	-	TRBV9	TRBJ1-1	CARHSDSHSPNTEAFF	TGTGCCAGACACTCAGACAGCCATTCTCCGAACACTGAAGCTTTCTTT
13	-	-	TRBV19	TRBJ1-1	CASSIRPFGEAFF	TGTGCCAGTAGTATCCGTCCGTTTGGTGAAGCTTTCTTT